This record looks at one T cell receptor (beta chain) sequence and its context. These data are taken from a study of blood T cell repertoires in COVID-19. Looking at the study overall: Samples came from the United States, Italy and Spain, spanning acute and convalescent COVID-19. From T cells, B-cell-depleted T cells, or PBMCs came the material, which was cDNA or gDNA.

Under the authors' procedure: Nucleated cell number was recorded as an estimate derived from reference gene primer amplification. Measured with immunoSEQ multiplex PCR; TCRdb has only the in-frame clones, and not every one. V, J and clone size are those of that table, while D and trimming were read from the DNA. The repertoire has 9,700 or so clones, about 80% of them found once; the top ten carry roughly 7.4%. Material for sequencing was peripheral blood. The TCR sequence derives from an older man with active COVID-19.

As DNA, the CDR3 is TGTGCCTGGAGTGACAAATGGAGCTCCTATAATTCACCCCTCCACTTT. Translated, it gives CAWSDKWSSYNSPLHF. The rearrangement links TRBV30 to TRBJ1-6; D is undetermined. The CDR3 has 16 residues. Germline V gives CDR1 GTSNPN, CDR2 SVGIG (reference sequence). V was trimmed by 1 base and J by 0 bases, leaving 10 bases between them.